This passage covers 18 T cell receptor beta chains from one sample sequenced in a study of identical twins. TCRdb itself ran the 5' RACE reads through MiXCR, one entry per CDR3 protein. The sample carries about 200,000 distinct CDR3 sequences, approximately 9% recorded once. The sample consisted of memory (CD45RO+) T cells sorted from blood. The source of these receptors is a young woman in good health.

The chain is built from TRBV4-3 and TRBJ2-1, with D possibly called TRBD1 or TRBD2 (5 bases each). The CDR3 is 13 residues long. CDR1 is LGHNA and CDR2 is YSLEER in the germline V gene. The ends were cut back, 0 bases at V and 15 bases at J, with 15 bases in the middle. The CDR3: CASSQDPGPPVFF. The CDR3 DNA follows: TGCGCCAGCAGCCAAGACCCGGGACCCCCGGTGTTCTTC.

This clonotype was counted only a few times. The gene calls are TRBV24-1 and TRBJ2-5; D may be TRBD1 (7 bases). Looked up from germline, CDR1 is KGHDR and CDR2 is SFDVKD. The CDR3 runs to 14 residues. Trimming removed 4 bases at V and 3 bases at J, with 11 bases between. CDR3 nucleotide sequence: TGTGCCACCAGTGAGGCAGGGGGGAAAGAGACCCAGTACTTC. It yields the protein CATSEAGGKETQYF.

The DNA for the CDR3 is TGTGCCAGTAGTATCGCGGGACGCTCCTACGAGCAGTACTTC. Encoded protein: CASSIAGRSYEQYF. V and J are TRBV19 and TRBJ2-7; TRBD2 might be the D (6 bases). Trimming pared 3 bases from V and 0 bases from J, leaving 9 bases between. Germline values: CDR1 LNHDA, CDR2 SQIVND (reference sequence). The CDR3 loop spans 14 amino acids.

This clonotype was observed a handful of times. The chain employs TRBV28 and TRBJ2-2; 7 nucleotides align to TRBD2. V shed 5 bases, J shed 3 bases, and the junction held 9 bases outside the gene matches. The germline gives CDR1 MDHEN, CDR2 SYDVKM. The CDR3 extends over 16 amino acids. This CDR3 is CASSRLAVIYTGELFF. In DNA form, the CDR3 reads TGTGCCAGCAGTCGCCTAGCGGTTATTTACACCGGGGAGCTGTTTTTT. Combining the CDR3 with reference TRBV28 and TRBJ2-2 gives the whole variable domain DVKVTQSSRYLVKRTGEKVFLECVQDMDHENMFWYRQDPGLGLRLIYFSYDVKMKEKGDIPEGYSVSREKKERFSLILESASTNQTSMYLCASSRLAVIYTGELFFGEGSRLTVL.

A few counts support this clonotype. The rearrangement uses TRBV6-2 or TRBV6-3 and TRBJ2-1; TRBD2 is a possible D gene (6 bases). This CDR3 spans 13 amino acids. CDR1 is MNHEY and CDR2 is SVGEGT in the germline V gene. Trimming took off 11 bases at V and 8 bases at J, with 19 bases between the two ends. CDR3 nucleotide sequence: TGTGCCGGGAGAGGGACTTCAACCGATGAGCAGTTCTTC. It yields the protein CAGRGTSTDEQFF.

The V gene is TRBV12-3 or TRBV12-4, the J gene TRBJ2-1; tentatively, D is TRBD2 (5 bases). The CDR3 spans 15 residues. Between the trimmed V and J ends, which lost 5 bases and 6 bases, there was a span of 17 bases. This chain's CDR3 is CASSPLLSSGNEQFF. As DNA, the CDR3 is TGTGCCAGCAGTCCCCTACTGTCCAGCGGCAATGAGCAGTTCTTC.

This clonotype was seen a few times. The chain links TRBV20-1 to TRBJ2-1; D unresolved. From germline, CDR1 is DFQATT and CDR2 SNEGSKA (reference sequence). The CDR3 is 11 amino acids. V was cut by 3 bases and J by 8 bases, with 8 bases left in between. For the CDR3, the DNA is TGCAGTGCTAGTCATGGGCATGAGCAGTTCTTC. It translates to CSASHGHEQFF.

This clonotype was counted at least ten times. The chain uses TRBV3-1 and TRBJ2-5; 8 bases map to TRBD1. J gave up 4 bases and V 3 bases, and 4 bases lay outside the gene matches. Germline CDR1 and CDR2: LGHDT and YNNKEL (reference sequence). The CDR3 is 14 residues long. CDR3 region: CASSHRTGRETQYF. CDR3 DNA: TGTGCCAGCAGCCACAGGACAGGGAGAGAGACCCAGTACTTC.

This chain uses TRBV5-1 with TRBJ2-1, with 9 positions matching TRBD2. Germline CDR1 is SGHRS and CDR2 is YFSETQ. With 6 bases clipped from V and 4 bases from J, the junction kept 11 bases outside the gene matches. CDR3 length: 16 amino acids. The CDR3 DNA follows: TGCGCCAGCACATTTTTGACTAGCGGAACTTACAATGAGCAGTTCTTC. Its protein product is CASTFLTSGTYNEQFF.

This clonotype has a handful of counts. The chain has TRBV3-1 and TRBJ2-5, with D perhaps matching TRBD2 (7 bases). V gave up 2 bases and J gave up 4 bases, with 14 bases separating them. This CDR3 is 15 amino acids long. Per germline, CDR1 LGHDT and CDR2 YNNKEL (reference sequence). The CDR3, as DNA: TGTGCCAGCAGCCAACGGGGGGCCCTAGGAGAGACCCAGTACTTC. Translated: CASSQRGALGETQYF.

This clonotype was detected many times. The chain joins TRBV29-1 to TRBJ1-1; no clear D. CDR3 length: 12 residues. The V end lost 5 bases, the J end lost 5 bases, and 12 bases lay between the germline ends. The germline V gene encodes CDR1 SQVTM and CDR2 ANQGSEA. The CDR3 protein is CSVLFLSTEAFF. In nucleotides, the CDR3 is TGCAGCGTTCTATTCCTGAGTACTGAAGCTTTCTTT.

V usage is TRBV2 and J usage is TRBJ2-4; unclear D gene. In germline, CDR1 is SNHLY, CDR2 FYNNEI. Trimming removed 2 bases from V and 1 base from J, with 12 bases in between. The CDR3 has 16 residues. CDR3 protein: CASSEREPWAKNIQYF. In DNA, the CDR3 is TGTGCCAGCAGTGAAAGAGAACCCTGGGCCAAAAACATTCAGTACTTC.

There are many counts of this clonotype. This chain links TRBV5-1 with TRBJ2-3; 8 nucleotides align to TRBD2. Trimming cost V 1 base and J 7 bases; bases outside gene matches: 11. The CDR3 is 16 amino acids. Germline V gene sequence: CDR1 SGHRS, CDR2 YFSETQ. This chain's CDR3 is CASSLLGTSSRYTQYF. The CDR3 DNA reads TGCGCCAGCAGCTTGTTGGGGACTAGTAGTCGTTATACGCAGTATTTT.

This clonotype was seen many times. The chain has TRBV9 and TRBJ2-2, with a tentative D call TRBD1 (6 bases). Germline CDR1 is SGDLS and CDR2 is YYNGEE. V was trimmed by 3 bases and J by 5 bases, leaving 11 bases between them. This CDR3 spans 14 amino acids. The CDR3 DNA is TGTGCCAGCAGCGAGTATACAGGGACCGGGGAGCTGTTTTTT. As protein: CASSEYTGTGELFF.

The V and J genes are TRBV20-1 and TRBJ2-3, with D perhaps TRBD1 (5 bases). Trimming removed 7 bases at V and 0 bases at J, with 11 bases between. The germline CDR1 and CDR2 sequences are DFQATT and SNEGSKA (reference sequence). The CDR3 contains 13 residues. The CDR3 DNA is TGCAGTGTAGGGGCTCCTAGCACAGATACGCAGTATTTT. Translation: CSVGAPSTDTQYF.

There are a few counts of this clonotype. The rearrangement uses TRBV3-1 and TRBJ2-7; D is uncertain. The V end was cut by 4 bases, the J end by 6 bases, with 10 bases between. The CDR3 runs 12 residues. Germline loops: CDR1 LGHDT, CDR2 YNNKEL (reference sequence). The CDR3, as DNA: TGTGCCAGCAGCCTCGTTGTTTCCGAGCAGTACTTC. It yields the protein CASSLVVSEQYF.

In its sample, this clonotype was seen a few times. The rearrangement joins TRBV20-1 to TRBJ2-7, with 9 bases fitting TRBD1. CDR1 and CDR2 from the germline V gene are DFQATT and SNEGSKA (reference sequence). The J segment lost 3 bases and the V segment lost 0 bases, leaving 12 bases of the junction unmatched. This CDR3 is 17 amino acids long. DNA for the CDR3: TGCAGTGCTAGAGACCAAGTGACAGGGGGAAGGTTCTACGAGCAGTACTTC. Amino acids: CSARDQVTGGRFYEQYF.

A few counts support this clonotype. This sequence joins TRBV2 and TRBJ1-1, with no clear D. V was shortened by 5 bases and J by 1 base, with 11 bases between the two germline ends. CDR1 SNHLY and CDR2 FYNNEI come from the germline V gene. The CDR3 extends over 14 amino acids. CDR3 region: CASSFAGTNTEAFF. As DNA, the CDR3 is TGTGCCAGCAGTTTTGCAGGAACGAACACTGAAGCTTTCTTT.